A selection of T cell receptor beta chains follows, all from one sample in a study of T cells after yellow fever vaccination. TCRdb reprocessed the 5' RACE reads via MiXCR and lists one record per CDR3 protein. Found here are a few hundred thousand distinct CDR3 sequences, more than 9% of them singletons; the top ten hold 18%. Sample: PBMCs, taken on the day of the first yellow fever vaccination. The source is a man between 18 and 29 years old who received the YFV17D yellow fever vaccine. CDR3s include the opening cysteine and the closing phenylalanine or tryptophan. D genes are given only for firm matches. Expanded clones are given a class, and other clones once, few, many or no size at all.

>TRBJ1-2|.|TRBV6-5|.
CASSYSIPANYGYTF
TGTGCCAGCAGTTACTCGATACCGGCAAACTATGGCTACACCTTC
>TRBJ1-1|.|TRBV6-1|few
CASRFLGNTEAFF
TGTGCCAGCAGGTTTTTGGGCAACACTGAAGCTTTCTTT
>TRBJ2-2|TRBD1|TRBV20-1|.
CSAGAPGQGAPSGELFF
TGCAGTGCTGGAGCGCCGGGACAGGGGGCGCCCAGCGGGGAGCTGTTTTTT
>TRBJ1-5|.|TRBV3-1|many
CASSQAAGPQHF
TGTGCCAGCAGCCAAGCGGCGGGGCCCCAGCATTTT
>TRBJ1-1|TRBD1|TRBV6-5|.
CASSYSLTGMNTEAFF
TGTGCCAGCAGTTACAGTCTGACAGGGATGAACACTGAAGCTTTCTTT
>TRBJ2-1|.|TRBV11-2|few
CASSLPYSPNEQFF
TGTGCCAGCAGTCTTCCCTACTCCCCCAATGAGCAGTTCTTC
>TRBJ1-1|TRBD1|TRBV4-3|few
CASSQVFTGANTEAFF
TGCGCCAGCAGCCAAGTTTTTACAGGGGCGAACACTGAAGCTTTCTTT
>TRBJ1-1|.|TRBV7-2|many
CASSAGPPNTEAFF
TGTGCCAGCAGCGCGGGACCCCCGAACACTGAAGCTTTCTTT
>TRBJ2-4|.|TRBV25-1|few
CASSERVGGEKHIQYF
TGTGCCAGCAGTGAACGTGTCGGTGGGGAGAAGCACATTCAGTACTTC
>TRBJ2-6|.|TRBV5-6|.
CASSLPNSGANVLTF
TGTGCCAGCAGCTTGCCTAACTCTGGGGCCAACGTCCTGACTTTC
>TRBJ1-3|.|TRBV15|.
CATSRDSPLSSGNTIYF
TGTGCCACCAGCAGAGATTCTCCTCTGAGCTCTGGAAACACCATATATTTT
>TRBJ1-2|.|TRBV27|few
CASSWSPNYGYTF
TGTGCCAGCAGTTGGTCGCCTAACTATGGCTACACCTTC
>TRBJ2-7|TRBD1|TRBV7-3|.
CASSIGQGGEQYF
TGTGCCAGCAGCATAGGACAGGGAGGCGAGCAGTACTTC
>TRBJ2-5|TRBD1|TRBV5-1|.
CASSLRTGGEETQYF
TGCGCCAGCAGCCTGCGGACAGGGGGAGAGGAGACCCAGTACTTC
>TRBJ1-2|.|TRBV7-2|.
CASSLVGTINGYTF
TGTGCCAGCAGCTTAGTGGGCACCATAAATGGCTACACCTTC
>TRBJ1-6|TRBD1|TRBV4-1|.
CASSQGGGQGSSPLHF
TGCGCCAGCAGCCAGGGAGGGGGACAGGGAAGTTCACCCCTCCACTTT
>TRBJ2-5|.|TRBV7-3|many
CASSPSGGRETQYF
TGTGCCAGCAGCCCCTCTGGGGGGAGAGAGACCCAGTACTTC
>TRBJ1-1|TRBD1|TRBV18|few
CASSPGQGSAGGEAFF
TGTGCCAGCTCACCGGGACAGGGGAGCGCCGGAGGGGAAGCTTTCTTT
>TRBJ2-5|.|TRBV10-1|few
CASSEGTLGETQYF
TGCGCCAGCAGTGAAGGGACTTTGGGGGAGACCCAGTACTTC
>TRBJ2-4|.|TRBV6-2/TRBV6-3|few
CASDSPAGAGAKNIQYF
TGTGCCAGCGACTCGCCCGCAGGGGCGGGCGCCAAAAACATTCAGTACTTC
>TRBJ2-3|.|TRBV5-1|many
CASSPSMAGSTDTQYF
TGCGCCAGCAGCCCCTCGATGGCGGGGAGCACAGATACGCAGTATTTT
>TRBJ2-2|.|TRBV7-8|many
CASSLPLGPGELFF
TGTGCCAGCAGCCTACCACTAGGACCCGGGGAGCTGTTTTTT
>TRBJ2-5|.|TRBV5-1|.
CASSFRALRETQYF
TGCGCCAGCAGCTTCCGGGCCCTGCGGGAGACCCAGTACTTC
>TRBJ1-4|.|TRBV7-2|.
CASSLQGSTNEKLFF
TGTGCCAGCAGCCTACAGGGTAGCACTAATGAAAAACTGTTTTTT
>TRBJ2-3|.|TRBV12-5|.
CASGTGVGADTQYF
TGTGCTAGTGGCACGGGAGTGGGTGCAGATACGCAGTATTTT
>TRBJ2-2|.|TRBV9|.
CASSREGARIRELFF
TGTGCCAGCAGCCGTGAAGGGGCCCGAATAAGGGAGCTGTTTTTT
>TRBJ1-5|TRBD1|TRBV7-2|many
CASSFRGPQPQHF
TGTGCCAGCAGCTTCAGGGGGCCTCAGCCCCAGCATTTT
>TRBJ1-4|TRBD1|TRBV3-1|few
CASSPTGGTIPDEKLFF
TGTGCCAGCAGCCCCACAGGGGGGACGATCCCCGATGAAAAACTGTTTTTT
>TRBJ2-7|.|TRBV7-9|.
CAIESARKAYEQYF
TGTGCCATCGAGAGTGCCCGGAAGGCCTACGAGCAGTACTTC
>TRBJ1-2|.|TRBV11-2|.
CASSLEGTPNYGYTF
TGTGCCAGCAGCTTAGAGGGGACCCCGAACTATGGCTACACCTTC
>TRBJ2-5|.|TRBV20-1|few
CSARSGLLETQYF
TGCAGTGCTAGATCCGGACTACTGGAGACCCAGTACTTC
>TRBJ2-1|TRBD1|TRBV7-3|few
CASSYAGGGEQFF
TGTGCCAGCAGCTATGCAGGGGGTGGTGAGCAGTTCTTC
>TRBJ1-2|TRBD1|TRBV10-3|few
CAKSRDRDFGYTF
TGTGCCAAGAGCCGGGACAGGGATTTTGGCTACACCTTC
>TRBJ2-2|.|TRBV16|few
CASSQFFGSGELFF
TGTGCCAGCAGCCAATTTTTCGGTTCCGGGGAGCTGTTTTTT
>TRBJ2-1|.|TRBV2|few
CASSVRGAGEQFF
TGTGCCAGCAGTGTTCGGGGGGCAGGTGAGCAGTTCTTC
>TRBJ2-5|.|TRBV5-6|few
CASSLMGAETQYF
TGTGCCAGCAGCTTAATGGGGGCGGAGACCCAGTACTTC
>TRBJ2-7|.|TRBV7-2|.
CASSISSGKPYEQYF
TGTGCCAGCAGTATATCCTCCGGGAAACCCTACGAGCAGTACTTC
>TRBJ1-1|TRBD1|TRBV2|few
CASRENRGTEAFF
TGTGCCAGCAGAGAAAACAGGGGGACTGAAGCTTTCTTT
>TRBJ1-2|TRBD1|TRBV6-5|many
CASSYSSGTGRVGFGYTF
TGTGCCAGCAGTTACTCCTCCGGGACAGGGCGCGTGGGGTTCGGCTACACCTTC
>TRBJ2-1|.|TRBV15|few
CATSRGPGSPNEQFF
TGTGCCACCAGCAGAGGACCCGGCAGCCCCAATGAGCAGTTCTTC
>TRBJ2-1|TRBD1|TRBV7-3|few
CASSQQGGAQRNEQFF
TGTGCCAGCAGCCAACAGGGGGGCGCCCAAAGGAATGAGCAGTTCTTC
>TRBJ2-2|TRBD2|TRBV5-1|few
CASSLDPSSGANTGELFF
TGCGCCAGCAGCTTGGACCCCTCTAGCGGGGCGAACACCGGGGAGCTGTTTTTT
>TRBJ1-2|.|TRBV5-1|.
CASSPLGGNPTGGYTF
TGCGCCAGCAGCCCCCTTGGCGGGAACCCGACCGGTGGCTACACCTTC
>TRBJ2-3|TRBD2|TRBV27|few
CASSHPWRGGGPDTQYF
TGTGCCAGCAGTCACCCTTGGCGGGGGGGAGGGCCAGATACGCAGTATTTT
>TRBJ1-1|TRBD1|TRBV6-1|few
CASRDRWTNTEAFF
TGTGCCAGCAGGGACAGGTGGACGAACACTGAAGCTTTCTTT
>TRBJ2-5|.|TRBV7-2|many
CASSFAVGQETQYF
TGTGCCAGCAGCTTTGCGGTGGGACAAGAGACCCAGTACTTC
>TRBJ2-5|.|TRBV7-9|few
CASSFPLGETQYF
TGTGCCAGCAGCTTCCCTCTAGGAGAGACCCAGTACTTC
>TRBJ2-7|.|TRBV9|few
CASSAHGDIYEQYF
TGTGCCAGCAGCGCCCACGGGGACATCTACGAGCAGTACTTC
>TRBJ1-5|.|TRBV5-5|few
CASRPGVGNQPQHF
TGTGCCAGCAGGCCAGGAGTGGGCAATCAGCCCCAGCATTTT
>TRBJ2-2|.|TRBV11-1|.
CASTPQGWNTGELFF
TGTGCCAGCACCCCACAGGGCTGGAACACCGGGGAGCTGTTTTTT
>TRBJ1-2|TRBD1|TRBV6-1|few
CASSLQGGGSGYTF
TGTGCCAGCAGCCTCCAGGGGGGGGGCTCTGGCTACACCTTC
>TRBJ2-1|.|TRBV15|few
CATSWQDEPVGNNEQFF
TGTGCCACCAGTTGGCAGGACGAACCGGTTGGGAACAATGAGCAGTTCTTC
>TRBJ2-7|TRBD1|TRBV7-2|few
CASSLWTGGSYEQYF
TGTGCCAGCAGCTTATGGACAGGCGGCTCCTACGAGCAGTACTTC
>TRBJ2-1|.|TRBV5-4|few
CASSSVMSSYNEQFF
TGTGCCAGCAGCTCTGTCATGAGCTCCTACAATGAGCAGTTCTTC